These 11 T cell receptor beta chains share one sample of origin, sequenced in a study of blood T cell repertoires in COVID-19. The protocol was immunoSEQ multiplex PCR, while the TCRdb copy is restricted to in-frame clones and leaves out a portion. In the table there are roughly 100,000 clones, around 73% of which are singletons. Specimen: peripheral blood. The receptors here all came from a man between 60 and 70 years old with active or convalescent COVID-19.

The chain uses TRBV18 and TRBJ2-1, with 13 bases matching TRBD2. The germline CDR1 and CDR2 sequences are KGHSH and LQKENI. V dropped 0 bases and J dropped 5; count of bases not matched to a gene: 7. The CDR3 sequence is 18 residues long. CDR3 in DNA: TGTGCCAGCTCACCACCGGGACTAGCGGGAAGTCCAAACAATGAGCAGTTCTTC. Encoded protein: CASSPPGLAGSPNNEQFF.

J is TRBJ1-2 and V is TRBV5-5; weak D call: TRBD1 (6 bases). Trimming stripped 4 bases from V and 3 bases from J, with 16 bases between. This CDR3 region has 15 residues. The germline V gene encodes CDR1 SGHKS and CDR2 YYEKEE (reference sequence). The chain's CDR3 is CASSPYMDSDYGYTF. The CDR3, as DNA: TGTGCCAGCAGCCCCTACATGGACAGTGACTATGGCTACACCTTC. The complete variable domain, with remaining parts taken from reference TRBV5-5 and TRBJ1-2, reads DAGVTQSPTHLIKTRGQQVTLRCSPISGHKSVSWYQQVLGQGPQFIFQYYEKEERGRGNFPDRFSARQFPNYSSELNVNALLLGDSALYLCASSPYMDSDYGYTFGSGTRLTVV.

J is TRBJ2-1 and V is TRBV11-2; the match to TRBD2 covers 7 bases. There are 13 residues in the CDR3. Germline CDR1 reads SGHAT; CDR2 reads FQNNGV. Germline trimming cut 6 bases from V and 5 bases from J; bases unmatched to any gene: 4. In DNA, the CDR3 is TGTGCCAGCAGGGGGGGGAGGGACAATGAGCAGTTCTTC. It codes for CASRGGRDNEQFF.

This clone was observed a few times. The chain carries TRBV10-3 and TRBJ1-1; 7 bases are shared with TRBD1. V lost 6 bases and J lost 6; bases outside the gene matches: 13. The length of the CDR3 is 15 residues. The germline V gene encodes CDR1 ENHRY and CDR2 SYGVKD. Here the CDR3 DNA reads TGTGCCATCAGAGAGGGACAGTTCGGCCAAGCTGAAGCTTTCTTT. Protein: CAIREGQFGQAEAFF.

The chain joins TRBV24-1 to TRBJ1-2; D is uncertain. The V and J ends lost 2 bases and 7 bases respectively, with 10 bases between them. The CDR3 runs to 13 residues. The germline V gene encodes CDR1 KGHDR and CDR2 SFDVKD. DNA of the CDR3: TGTGCCACCAGTGATTCGTTTCAGTCTGGCTACACCTTC. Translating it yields CATSDSFQSGYTF.

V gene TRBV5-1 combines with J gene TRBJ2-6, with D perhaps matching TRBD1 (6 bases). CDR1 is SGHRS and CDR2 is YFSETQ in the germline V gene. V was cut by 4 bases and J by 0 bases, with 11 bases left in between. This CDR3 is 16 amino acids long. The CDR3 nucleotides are TGCGCCAGCAGCCCTGACAGGCGCTCTGGGGCCAACGTCCTGACTTTC. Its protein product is CASSPDRRSGANVLTF.

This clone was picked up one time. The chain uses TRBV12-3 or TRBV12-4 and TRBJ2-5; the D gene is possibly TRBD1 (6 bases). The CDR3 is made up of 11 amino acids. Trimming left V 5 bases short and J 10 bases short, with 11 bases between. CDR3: CASSHDRLQYF. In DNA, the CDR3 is TGTGCCAGCAGTCACGACAGGCTCCAGTACTTC.

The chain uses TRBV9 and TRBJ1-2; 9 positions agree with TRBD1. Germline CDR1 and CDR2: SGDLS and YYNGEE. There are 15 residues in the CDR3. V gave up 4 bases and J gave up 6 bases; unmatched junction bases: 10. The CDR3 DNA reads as TGTGCCAGCAGCATCCGGGGGGGACAGGGAGATGGCTACACCTTC. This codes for CASSIRGGQGDGYTF.

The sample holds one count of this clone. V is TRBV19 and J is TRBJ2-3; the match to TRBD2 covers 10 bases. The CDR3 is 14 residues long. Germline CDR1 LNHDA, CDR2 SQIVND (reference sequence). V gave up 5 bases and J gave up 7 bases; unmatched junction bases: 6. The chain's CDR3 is CASSPGTSAHTQYF. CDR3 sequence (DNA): TGTGCCAGTAGTCCCGGGACTAGCGCGCATACGCAGTATTTT.

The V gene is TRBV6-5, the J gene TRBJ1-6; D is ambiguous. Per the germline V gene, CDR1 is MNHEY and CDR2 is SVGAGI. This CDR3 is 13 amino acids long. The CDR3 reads CAYTETYNSPLHF. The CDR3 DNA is TGTGCTTATACAGAGACCTATAATTCACCCCTCCACTTT.

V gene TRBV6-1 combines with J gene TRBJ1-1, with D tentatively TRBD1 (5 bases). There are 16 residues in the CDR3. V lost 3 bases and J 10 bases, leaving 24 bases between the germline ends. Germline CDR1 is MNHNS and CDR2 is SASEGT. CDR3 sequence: CASSDFAGLKAKGAFF. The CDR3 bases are TGTGCCAGCAGTGATTTCGCGGGGCTAAAGGCTAAAGGAGCTTTCTTT.